Each of the 10 T cell receptor beta chains below was sequenced from the same sample in a study of T cells in Graves' hyperthyroidism and ophthalmopathy. Amplified TCR beta CDR3 regions came from RNA transcripts. Using the HTBI primer set, a first-round RT-PCR was run on the TCR CDR3. MiXCR, run by TCRdb on the multiplex PCR reads, gives a single entry per CDR3 protein. The repertoire consists of about 620,000 distinct CDR3 sequences, with around 15% occurring once and the leading ten covering 3.8%. The material sequenced was blood. These receptors came from a woman aged 25-40 years with Graves' hyperthyroidism.

This chain joins TRBV12-3 or TRBV12-4 and TRBJ2-1; 8 bases map to TRBD2. V lost 6 bases and J lost 5; bases outside the gene matches: 12. The CDR3 totals 16 residues. CDR3 in amino acids: CASSLGLVGAHNEQFF. The CDR3 nucleotides read TGTGCCAGCAGCTTGGGACTAGTGGGAGCCCACAATGAGCAGTTCTTC.

This clonotype was observed at least ten times. The genes are TRBV29-1 and TRBJ2-5; D may be TRBD1 (5 bases). Germline CDR1 SQVTM, CDR2 ANQGSEA. The CDR3 extends over 12 amino acids. With 3 bases removed from V and 4 bases from J, the gap between germline ends came to 9 bases. The CDR3 spells CSVERQIETQYF. The CDR3 nucleotides read TGCAGCGTTGAGCGACAGATAGAGACCCAGTACTTC.

This clonotype showed up just a few times. The chain has TRBV6-6 and TRBJ2-4, with TRBD2 matching 7 bases. This CDR3 is built from 15 residues. J was trimmed by 8 bases and V by 0 bases; bases with no gene match: 7. The germline V gene has CDR1 MNHNY and CDR2 SVGAGI (reference sequence). Written as DNA, the CDR3 is TGTGCCAGCAGTTACTCTGCGGGAGATAGTTACATTCAGTACTTC. The encoded protein is CASSYSAGDSYIQYF.

This clonotype was detected ten times or more. J is TRBJ2-2 and V is TRBV7-9; 7 bases align to TRBD2. The junction had 6 bases not matched to a gene; V was cut back by 8 bases and J by 0 bases. The V gene's germline CDR1 is SEHNR and CDR2 FQNEAQ (reference sequence). The CDR3 has 15 amino acids. CDR3 sequence reads: CASPAGEANTGELFF. CDR3 nucleotides: TGTGCCAGCCCCGCGGGAGAGGCGAACACCGGGGAGCTGTTTTTT.

This clonotype turned up a few times. The CDR3 bases are TGTGCCAGCAACGCCCCAAGAGGCGAGCAGTACTTC. Encoded protein: CASNAPRGEQYF. The chain has TRBV2 and TRBJ2-7; D is uncertain. CDR3 length: 12 amino acids. The V and J ends lost 7 bases and 6 bases respectively, with 13 bases between them. Germline loops: CDR1 SNHLY, CDR2 FYNNEI.

This clonotype was counted a few times. The genes are TRBV10-3 and TRBJ2-7, with D perhaps TRBD1 (5 bases). Germline CDR1 reads ENHRY; CDR2 reads SYGVKD. This CDR3 is built from 14 residues. Trimming took 4 bases from V and 2 from J, leaving 12 bases between them. This CDR3 reads CAISVRGSTYEQYF. The CDR3, as DNA: TGTGCCATCAGTGTAAGGGGTTCCACCTACGAGCAGTACTTC.

With respect to this clonotype: A much more abundant neighbour one base away suggests this may be a read error. This chain joins TRBV28 and TRBJ1-1; D call uncertain. Germline V gene lookup returns CDR1 MDHEN and CDR2 SYDVKM. The V and J ends lost 2 bases and 10 bases respectively, with 8 bases between them. CDR3 length: 11 residues. For the CDR3, the DNA is TGTGCCAGCAGTTTAGCGCGCGTAGCTTTCTTT. Encoded protein: CASSLARVAFF.

This clonotype was observed a few times. This chain joins TRBV6-2 or TRBV6-3 and TRBJ1-3; no definite D call. Trimming left V 8 bases short and J 0 bases short, with 8 bases between. The CDR3 has 13 residues. Germline V gene sequence: CDR1 MNHEY, CDR2 SVGEGT. The CDR3 region is CASLDVSGNTIYF. Written as DNA, the CDR3 is TGTGCCAGCCTTGACGTCTCTGGAAACACCATATATTTT.

Notes on this clonotype: A single base separates this from a much larger clone, so it may be a read error. V is TRBV27 and J is TRBJ2-7; 13 nucleotides line up with TRBD2. In germline, CDR1 is MNHEY, CDR2 SMNVEV (reference sequence). This CDR3 is 15 amino acids long. CDR3 region: CTSRPRTSGSNEQYF. As DNA, the CDR3 is TGTACCAGCAGACCCCGGACTAGCGGGAGCAACGAGCAGTACTTC.

The gene calls are TRBV5-1 and TRBJ2-3, with a possible D match to TRBD1 (6 bases). Germline V gene sequence: CDR1 SGHRS, CDR2 YFSETQ. V lost 4 bases, J lost 4 bases, and 10 bases lay in between. This CDR3 has 13 amino acids. DNA of the CDR3: TGCGCCAGCAGCCCTGGACAGTCAGATACGCAGTATTTT. Its protein product is CASSPGQSDTQYF.